This T cell receptor (beta chain) emerged from a study of CD4 T cells in relation to SARS-CoV-2 and coronaviruses (dated by TCRdb to the early 2020s). In terms of the full investigation: In the ViraFEST assay, PBMCs were grown with antigen for approximately 9 days, and TCR beta CDR3s were then sequenced to identify antigen-specific clonal expansions. Memory CD4+ T cell crossreactivity between SARS-CoV-2 and common cold coronavirus spike proteins was assessed at the TCR clonotype level in the study. Among the approximately twelve convalescent patients, 8 males and 4 females were included, and two of the subjects were Hispanic. A different, Illumina-based TCR-beta assay was used to sequence expansion assays from other donors in the study. Using patient-derived lymphoblastoid cell lines, the shared crossreactive spike epitopes were mapped to their HLA restriction. Across all 12 patients in the convalescent cohort, the median age was nearly 40 years, with a range of roughly 21 to 72 years. Samples from three pre-COVID donors and the naive versus memory experiments were sequenced with the Adaptive Biotechnologies TCR-sequencing kit; other data were Illumina-based. General conclusions and limits of the study: About 60% of donors had memory CD4+ clonotypes that crossrecognized SARS-CoV-2 and at least one common cold coronavirus spike. Sequencing of naive versus memory cells indicated that the assay detects memory recall responses, not primary responses primed during culture. No donor contributed both pre-pandemic and post-infection samples, which limited tracing the source of pre-existing responses. Crossreactivity analysis was centred on spike protein, so crossreactivity against other viral proteins was not assessed. Compared with monoreactive clones, crossreactive clones had significantly weaker SARS-CoV-2-driven expansion, a result consistent with antigenic imprinting. The study was constrained by small numbers of patients and of tested TCRs.

Naive and memory CD4+ T cells were separated from cryopreserved PBMCs through CD4 enrichment, which was followed by EasySep naive CD4+ T cell enrichment. Sorted naive or memory CD4+ T cells (about 9.6 x 10^4) were cultured 1:1 with T cell-depleted PBMCs and CEF peptides for 10 to 11 days. In general, triplicate replicate wells were used for every peptide culture condition. Ficoll-Paque PLUS gradient centrifugation was used to isolate PBMCs from leukapheresis product or whole blood. PBMCs were either cryopreserved at -140 degrees C or used fresh in the expansion assay. The QIAamp Micro DNA Kit was used to extract genomic DNA from the CD4+ T cells. Taken from the germline V gene (reference sequence), the CDR1 and CDR2 loops are LNHDA and SQIVND. Counted from cysteine to phenylalanine, this CDR3 has 12 amino acids. Left in the record is the CDR3 DNA by itself, 36 bases read in frame from the first base. A distance of 9 bases separates the germline ends of V and J, which lose 7 bases and 2 bases respectively.

Remarks on this clone: The antigen this receptor binds is unknown. No base quality information exists; no much larger clone differs at one position.

CEF-cultured naive and memory CD4+ T cell DNA received survey-level immunoSEQ TCR-beta sequencing. The paper's processing steps were these. During preprocessing, nonproductive sequences were removed, along with CDR3s that did not begin with C, did not end with F or W, or were shorter than 7 amino acids. Antigen-specific clonotypes were called with the MANAFEST web app, based on expansion relative to reference and other culture wells. A clone was considered positive if significant expansion relative to the reference culture was observed in 2 of 3 replicate wells at an FDR below 0.05. A further requirement for positive clones was significant expansion compared with all other tandem wells, along with an odds ratio above 5. Cultured and uncultured naive and memory CD4+ repertoires were searched for previously identified spike- and CEF-reactive CDR3s. CDR3 homology was quantified as pairwise Levenshtein distance, calculated with the stringdist R package after three terminal residues were trimmed from each end. Sourced from immuneACCESS, this table was stored by TCRdb with only in-frame sequences that have V and J called. A share of the clones is absent; for the studies checked, an unresolved V gene accounts for under half, and the remainder has no known explanation. V and J calls and clone size are given by that table; D and trimming were obtained from the DNA. Within this sample are about 36,000 clones, with approximately 83% of them counted one time only. The ten largest account for 6.6% of the sample.

This receptor chain uses TRBV19 and TRBJ2-7, with no confidently assigned D gene. The sequence derives from an adult with COVID-19. The sample taken for sequencing was naive CD4+ T cells from PBMCs, cultured in vitro. What this sample's cell subset or site label stands for: naive CD4+ T cells isolated by negative enrichment. This receptor carries the CDR3 CASNSPTYEQYF. The nucleotides read TGTGCCAGTAATTCCCCAACCTACGAGCAGTACTTC.